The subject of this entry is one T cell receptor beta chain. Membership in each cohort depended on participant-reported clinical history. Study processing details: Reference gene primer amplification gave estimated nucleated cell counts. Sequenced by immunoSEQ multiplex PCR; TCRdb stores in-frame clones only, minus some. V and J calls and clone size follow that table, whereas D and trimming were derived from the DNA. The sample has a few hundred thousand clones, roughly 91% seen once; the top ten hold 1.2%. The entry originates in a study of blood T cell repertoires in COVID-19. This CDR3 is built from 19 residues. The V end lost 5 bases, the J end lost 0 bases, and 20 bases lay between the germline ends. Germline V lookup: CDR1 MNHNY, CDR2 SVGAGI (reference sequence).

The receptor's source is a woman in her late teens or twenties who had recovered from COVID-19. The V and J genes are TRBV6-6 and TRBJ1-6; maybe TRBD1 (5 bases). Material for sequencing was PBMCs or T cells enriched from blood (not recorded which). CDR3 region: CASSQRTTLYSSYNSPLHF. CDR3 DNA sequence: TGTGCCAGCAGTCAGAGGACAACTTTATATAGCTCCTATAATTCACCCCTCCACTTT.